This T cell receptor beta chain comes out of a study of blood T cell repertoires in COVID-19. The wider study: Samples representing acute and convalescent COVID-19 were sourced from the United States, Italy and Spain. PBMCs, B-cell-depleted T cells, or T cells were the source of the cDNA or gDNA that made up the material.

This clone came up a few times. Germline CDR1 LNHDA, CDR2 SQIVND (reference sequence). The CDR3 is 15 residues long. V gave up 5 bases and J gave up 3 bases; unmatched junction bases: 7. Original data processing: Reference gene primer amplification gave estimated nucleated cell counts. Sequencing used immunoSEQ multiplex PCR; TCRdb keeps in-frame clones, though not all of them. Clone size and the V and J calls come from that table; the DNA yielded D and trimming. The data contain about 130,000 clones, around 86% of them singletons. The sequencing input was peripheral blood. The chain carries TRBV19 and TRBJ1-2, with 9 bases aligning to TRBD1. This receptor was identified in a woman older than 75 with acute or convalescent COVID-19. CDR3 nucleotide sequence: TGTGCCAGTAGTCCAATACAGGGGGCGGACTATGGCTACACCTTC. It yields the protein CASSPIQGADYGYTF. The entire variable domain, with the rest obtained from reference TRBV19 and TRBJ1-2, is as follows: DGGITQSPKYLFRKEGQNVTLSCEQNLNHDAMYWYRQDPGQGLRLIYYSQIVNDFQKGDIAEGYSVSREKKESFPLTVTSAQKNPTAFYLCASSPIQGADYGYTFGSGTRLTVV.